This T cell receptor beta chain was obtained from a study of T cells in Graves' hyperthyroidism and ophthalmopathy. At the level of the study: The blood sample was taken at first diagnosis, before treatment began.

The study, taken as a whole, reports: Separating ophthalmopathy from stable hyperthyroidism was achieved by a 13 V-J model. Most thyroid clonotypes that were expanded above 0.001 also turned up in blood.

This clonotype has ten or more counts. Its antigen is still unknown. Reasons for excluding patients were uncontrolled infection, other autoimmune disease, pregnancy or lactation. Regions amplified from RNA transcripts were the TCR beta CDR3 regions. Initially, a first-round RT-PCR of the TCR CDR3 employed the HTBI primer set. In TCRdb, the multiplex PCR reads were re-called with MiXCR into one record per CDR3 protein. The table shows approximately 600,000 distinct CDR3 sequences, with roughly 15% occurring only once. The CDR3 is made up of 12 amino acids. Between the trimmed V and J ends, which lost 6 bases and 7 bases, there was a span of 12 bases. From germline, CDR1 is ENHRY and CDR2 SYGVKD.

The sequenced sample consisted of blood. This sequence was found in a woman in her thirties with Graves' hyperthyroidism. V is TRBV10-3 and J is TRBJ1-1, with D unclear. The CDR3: CAISGNGDEAFF. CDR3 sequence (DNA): TGTGCCATCAGCGGAAACGGCGATGAAGCTTTCTTT.